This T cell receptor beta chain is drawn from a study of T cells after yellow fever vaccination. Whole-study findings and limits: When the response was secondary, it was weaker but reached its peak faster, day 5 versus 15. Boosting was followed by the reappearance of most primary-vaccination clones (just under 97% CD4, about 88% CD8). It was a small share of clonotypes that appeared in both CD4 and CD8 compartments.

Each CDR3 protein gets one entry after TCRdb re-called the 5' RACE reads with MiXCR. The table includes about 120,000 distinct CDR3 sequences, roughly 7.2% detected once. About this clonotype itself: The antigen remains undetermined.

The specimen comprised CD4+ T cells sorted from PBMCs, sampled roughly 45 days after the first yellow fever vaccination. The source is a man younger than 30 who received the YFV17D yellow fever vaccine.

CDR3 sequence reads: CASTPGHGQPQHF. The CDR3 bases are TGTGCCAGCACCCCAGGGCATGGGCAGCCCCAGCATTTT. This rearrangement joins TRBV12-3 or TRBV12-4 to TRBJ1-5; D possibly corresponds to TRBD1 (5 bases). This CDR3 region has 13 residues. Trimming cost V 7 bases and J 7 bases, with 14 bases left between them.